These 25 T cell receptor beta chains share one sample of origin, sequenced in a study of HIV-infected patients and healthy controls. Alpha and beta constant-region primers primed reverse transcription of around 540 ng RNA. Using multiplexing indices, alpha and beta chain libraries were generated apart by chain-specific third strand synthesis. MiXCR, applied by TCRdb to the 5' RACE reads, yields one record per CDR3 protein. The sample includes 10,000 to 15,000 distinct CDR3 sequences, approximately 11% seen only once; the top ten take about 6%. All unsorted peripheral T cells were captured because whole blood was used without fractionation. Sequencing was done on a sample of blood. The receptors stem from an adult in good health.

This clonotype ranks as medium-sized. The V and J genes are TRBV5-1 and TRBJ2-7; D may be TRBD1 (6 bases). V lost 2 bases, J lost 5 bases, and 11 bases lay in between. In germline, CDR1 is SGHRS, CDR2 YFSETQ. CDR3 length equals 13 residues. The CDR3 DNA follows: TGCGCCAGCAGCTTATTCCCAGGGGACGAGCAGTACTTC. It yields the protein CASSLFPGDEQYF.

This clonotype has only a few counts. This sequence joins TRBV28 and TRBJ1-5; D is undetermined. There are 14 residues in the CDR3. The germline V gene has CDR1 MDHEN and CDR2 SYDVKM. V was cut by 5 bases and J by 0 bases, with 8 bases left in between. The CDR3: CASSRAYSNQPQHF. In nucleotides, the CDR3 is TGTGCCAGCAGTCGGGCCTATAGCAATCAGCCCCAGCATTTT. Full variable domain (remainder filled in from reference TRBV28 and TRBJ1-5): DVKVTQSSRYLVKRTGEKVFLECVQDMDHENMFWYRQDPGLGLRLIYFSYDVKMKEKGDIPEGYSVSREKKERFSLILESASTNQTSMYLCASSRAYSNQPQHFGDGTRLSIL.

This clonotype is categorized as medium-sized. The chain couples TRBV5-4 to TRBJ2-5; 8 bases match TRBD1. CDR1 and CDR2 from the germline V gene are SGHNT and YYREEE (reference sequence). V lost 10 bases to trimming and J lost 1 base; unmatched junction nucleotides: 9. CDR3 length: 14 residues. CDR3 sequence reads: CAYQGAPFQETQYF. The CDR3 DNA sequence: TGTGCCTACCAGGGGGCCCCTTTCCAAGAGACCCAGTACTTC.

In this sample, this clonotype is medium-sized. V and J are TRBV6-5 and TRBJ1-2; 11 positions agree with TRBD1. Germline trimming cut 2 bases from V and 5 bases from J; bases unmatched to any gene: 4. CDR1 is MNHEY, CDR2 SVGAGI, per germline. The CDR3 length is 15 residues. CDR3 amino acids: CASSYGQGARYGYTF. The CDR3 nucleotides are TGTGCCAGCAGTTACGGACAGGGGGCACGATATGGCTACACCTTC.

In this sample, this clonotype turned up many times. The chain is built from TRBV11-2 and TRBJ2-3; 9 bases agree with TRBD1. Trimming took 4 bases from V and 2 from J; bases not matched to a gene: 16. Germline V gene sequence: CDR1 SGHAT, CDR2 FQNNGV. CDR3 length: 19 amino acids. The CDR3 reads CASSSSGTGKPLHTDTQYF. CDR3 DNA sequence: TGTGCCAGCAGCTCCTCCGGGACAGGGAAGCCACTCCACACAGATACGCAGTATTTT. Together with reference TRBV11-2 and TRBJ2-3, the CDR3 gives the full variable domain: EAGVAQSPRYKIIEKRQSVAFWCNPISGHATLYWYQQILGQGPKLLIQFQNNGVVDDSQLPKDRFSAERLKGVDSTLKIQPAKLEDSAVYLCASSSSGTGKPLHTDTQYFGPGTRLTVL.

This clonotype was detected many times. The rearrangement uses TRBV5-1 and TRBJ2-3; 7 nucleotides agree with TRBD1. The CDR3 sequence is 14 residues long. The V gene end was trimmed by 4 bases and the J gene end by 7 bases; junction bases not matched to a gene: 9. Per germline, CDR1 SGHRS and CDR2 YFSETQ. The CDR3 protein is CASSRDSDDYTQYF. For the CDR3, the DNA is TGCGCCAGCAGCCGGGACAGCGACGACTATACGCAGTATTTT.

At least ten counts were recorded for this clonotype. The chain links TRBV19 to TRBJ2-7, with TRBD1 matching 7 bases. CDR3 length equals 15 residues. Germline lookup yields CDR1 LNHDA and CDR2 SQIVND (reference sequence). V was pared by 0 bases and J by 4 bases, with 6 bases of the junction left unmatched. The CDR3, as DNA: TGTGCCAGTAGTATAGACCTGGACAGGCGATACGAGCAGTACTTC. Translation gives CASSIDLDRRYEQYF.

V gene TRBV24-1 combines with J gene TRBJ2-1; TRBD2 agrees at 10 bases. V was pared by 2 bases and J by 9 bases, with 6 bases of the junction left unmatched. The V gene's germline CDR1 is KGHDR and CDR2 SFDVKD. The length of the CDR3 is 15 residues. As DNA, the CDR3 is TGTGCCACCAGTGATTCCGGGACTAGCGTGACTGAGCAGTTCTTC. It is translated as CATSDSGTSVTEQFF.

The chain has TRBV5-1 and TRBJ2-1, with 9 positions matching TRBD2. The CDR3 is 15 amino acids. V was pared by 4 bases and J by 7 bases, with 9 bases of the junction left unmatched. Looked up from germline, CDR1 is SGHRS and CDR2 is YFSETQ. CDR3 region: CASSIQAGGDNEQFF. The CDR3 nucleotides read TGCGCCAGCAGCATTCAAGCGGGAGGAGATAATGAGCAGTTCTTC.

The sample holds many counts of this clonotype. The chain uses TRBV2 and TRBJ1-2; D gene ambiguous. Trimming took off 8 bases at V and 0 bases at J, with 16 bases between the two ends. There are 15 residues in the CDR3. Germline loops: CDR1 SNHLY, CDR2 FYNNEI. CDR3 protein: CASLLEQLANYGYTF. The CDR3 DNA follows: TGTGCCAGCCTCCTCGAACAGCTAGCTAACTATGGCTACACCTTC.

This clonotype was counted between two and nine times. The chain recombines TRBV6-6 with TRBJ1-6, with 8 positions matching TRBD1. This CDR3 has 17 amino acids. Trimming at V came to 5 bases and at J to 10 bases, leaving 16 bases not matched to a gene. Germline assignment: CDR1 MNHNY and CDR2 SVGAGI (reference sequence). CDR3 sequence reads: CASSPRGPGLKGSPLHF. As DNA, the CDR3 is TGTGCCAGCAGTCCCAGGGGGCCCGGACTTAAGGGATCACCCCTCCACTTT.

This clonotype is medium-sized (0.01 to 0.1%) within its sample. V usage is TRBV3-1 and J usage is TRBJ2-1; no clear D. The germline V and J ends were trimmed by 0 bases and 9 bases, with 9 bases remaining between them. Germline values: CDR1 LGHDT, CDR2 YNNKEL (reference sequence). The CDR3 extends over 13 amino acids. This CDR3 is CASSQDLHSEQFF. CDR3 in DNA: TGTGCCAGCAGCCAAGATCTACATTCTGAGCAGTTCTTC.

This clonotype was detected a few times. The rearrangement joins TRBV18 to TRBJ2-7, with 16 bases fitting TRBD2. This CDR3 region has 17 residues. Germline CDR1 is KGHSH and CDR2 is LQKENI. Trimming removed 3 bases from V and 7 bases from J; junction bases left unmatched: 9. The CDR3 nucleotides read TGTGCCAGCTCACCGACGGGACTAGCGGGAGGGCCGCAAGAGCAGTACTTC. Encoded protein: CASSPTGLAGGPQEQYF.

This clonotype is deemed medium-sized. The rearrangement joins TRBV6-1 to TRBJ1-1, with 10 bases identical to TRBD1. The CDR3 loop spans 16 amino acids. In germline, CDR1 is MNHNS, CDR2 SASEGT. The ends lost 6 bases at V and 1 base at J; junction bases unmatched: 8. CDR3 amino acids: CASRYGTGASNTEAFF. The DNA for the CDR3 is TGTGCCAGCAGATACGGGACAGGGGCTTCGAACACTGAAGCTTTCTTT.

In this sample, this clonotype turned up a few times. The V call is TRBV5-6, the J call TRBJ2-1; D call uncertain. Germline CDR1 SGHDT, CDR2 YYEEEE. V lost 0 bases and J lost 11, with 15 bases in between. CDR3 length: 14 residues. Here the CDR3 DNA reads TGTGCCAGCAGCTTGGGTGGATCCAGTCAAAAGCAGTTCTTC. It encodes CASSLGGSSQKQFF.

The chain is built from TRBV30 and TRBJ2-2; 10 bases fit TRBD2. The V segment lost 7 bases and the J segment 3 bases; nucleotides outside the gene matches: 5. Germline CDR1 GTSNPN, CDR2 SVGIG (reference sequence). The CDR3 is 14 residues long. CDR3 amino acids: CAFQLAGDTGELFF. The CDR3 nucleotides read TGTGCCTTCCAGCTAGCGGGGGACACCGGGGAGCTGTTTTTT.

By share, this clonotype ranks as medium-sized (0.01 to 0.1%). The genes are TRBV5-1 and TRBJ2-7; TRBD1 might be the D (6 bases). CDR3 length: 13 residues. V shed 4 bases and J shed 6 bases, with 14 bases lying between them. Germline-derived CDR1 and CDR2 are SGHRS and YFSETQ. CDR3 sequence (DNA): TGCGCCAGCAGCCATGCCCACAGGGCCGAGCAGTACTTC. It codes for CASSHAHRAEQYF.

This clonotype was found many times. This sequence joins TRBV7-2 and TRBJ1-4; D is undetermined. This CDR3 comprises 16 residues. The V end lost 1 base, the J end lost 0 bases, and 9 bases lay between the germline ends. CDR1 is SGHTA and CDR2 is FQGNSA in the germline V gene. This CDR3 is CASSLVSRATNEKLFF. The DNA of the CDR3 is TGTGCCAGCAGCTTAGTTAGCCGCGCAACTAATGAAAAACTGTTTTTT.

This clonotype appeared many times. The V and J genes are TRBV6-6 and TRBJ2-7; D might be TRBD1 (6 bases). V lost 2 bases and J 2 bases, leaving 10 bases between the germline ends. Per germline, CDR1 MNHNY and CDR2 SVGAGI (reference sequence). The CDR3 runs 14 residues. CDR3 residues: CASSYRDNAYEQYF. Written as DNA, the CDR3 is TGTGCCAGCAGTTACAGGGACAATGCCTACGAGCAGTACTTC.

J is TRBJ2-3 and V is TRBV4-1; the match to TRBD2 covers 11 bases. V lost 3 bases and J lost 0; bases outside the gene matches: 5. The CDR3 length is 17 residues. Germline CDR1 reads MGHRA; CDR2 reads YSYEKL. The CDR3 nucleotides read TGCGCCAGCAGCCATTTCGCTAGCGGGAGGAGCACAGATACGCAGTATTTT. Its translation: CASSHFASGRSTDTQYF.

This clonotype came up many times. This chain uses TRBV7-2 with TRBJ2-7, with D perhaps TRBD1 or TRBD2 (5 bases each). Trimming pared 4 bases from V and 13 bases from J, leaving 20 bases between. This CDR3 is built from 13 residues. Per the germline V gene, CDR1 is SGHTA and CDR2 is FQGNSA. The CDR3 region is CASSSRDGPSRYF. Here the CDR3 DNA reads TGTGCCAGCAGCTCGAGGGACGGCCCCTCTCGTTACTTC.

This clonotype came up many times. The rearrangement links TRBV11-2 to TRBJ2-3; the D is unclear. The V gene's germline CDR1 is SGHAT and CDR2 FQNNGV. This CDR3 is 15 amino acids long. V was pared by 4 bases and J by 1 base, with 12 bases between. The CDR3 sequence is CASSSHLARTDTQYF. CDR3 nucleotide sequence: TGTGCCAGCAGCTCGCATCTGGCCCGCACAGATACGCAGTATTTT.

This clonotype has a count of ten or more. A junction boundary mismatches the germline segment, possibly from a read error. The DNA for the CDR3 is TGTGCCAGCAGTGCTATAAGACTAGCGCACGATCGGGACTTC. It encodes CASSAIRLAHDRDF. The J gene is TRBJ2-7, the V gene TRBV6-1; TRBD2 aligns across 8 bases. CDR1 MNHNS and CDR2 SASEGT come from the germline V gene. CDR3 size: 14 residues.

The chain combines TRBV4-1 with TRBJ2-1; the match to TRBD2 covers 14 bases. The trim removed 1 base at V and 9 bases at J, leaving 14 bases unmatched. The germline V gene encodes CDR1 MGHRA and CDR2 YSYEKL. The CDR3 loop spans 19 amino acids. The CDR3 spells CASSQAGTSGRRKVGEQFF. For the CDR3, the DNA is TGCGCCAGCAGCCAAGCCGGGACTAGCGGGAGAAGGAAGGTCGGTGAGCAGTTCTTC.

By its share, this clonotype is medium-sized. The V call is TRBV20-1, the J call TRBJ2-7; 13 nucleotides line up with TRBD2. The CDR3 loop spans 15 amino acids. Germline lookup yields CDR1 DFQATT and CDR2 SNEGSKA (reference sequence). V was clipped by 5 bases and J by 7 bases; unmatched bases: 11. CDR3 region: CSARETSGRAEEQYF. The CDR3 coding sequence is TGCAGTGCTCGCGAAACTAGCGGGAGGGCCGAAGAGCAGTACTTC.